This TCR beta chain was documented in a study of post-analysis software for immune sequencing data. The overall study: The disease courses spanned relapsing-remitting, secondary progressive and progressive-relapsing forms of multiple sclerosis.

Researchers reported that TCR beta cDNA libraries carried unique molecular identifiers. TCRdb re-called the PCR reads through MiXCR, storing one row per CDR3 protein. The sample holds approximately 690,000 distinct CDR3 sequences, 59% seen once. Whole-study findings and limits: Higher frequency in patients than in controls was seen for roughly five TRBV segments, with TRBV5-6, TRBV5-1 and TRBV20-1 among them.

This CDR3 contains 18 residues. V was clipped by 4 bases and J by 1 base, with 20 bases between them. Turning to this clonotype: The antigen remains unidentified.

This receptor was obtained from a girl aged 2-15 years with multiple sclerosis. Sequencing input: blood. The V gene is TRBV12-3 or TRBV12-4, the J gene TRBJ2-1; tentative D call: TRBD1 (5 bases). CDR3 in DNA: TGTGCCAGCAGTTCCGATCCCCTCAGGGTCAAATCCTACAATGAGCAGTTCTTC. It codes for CASSSDPLRVKSYNEQFF.